The entry that follows covers one TCR beta chain sequence. As yet, its antigen is unknown. This CDR3 comprises 13 residues. Germline CDR1 reads DFQATT; CDR2 reads SNEGSKA (reference sequence). The amount of total RNA extracted per sample was at least 6 micrograms. This sample was taken from a study of blood T cells in healthy people across ages. A second roughly 6 to 11 cycle PCR used barcoded and J-beta primers. TCRdb independently ran MiXCR on the 5' RACE reads; one entry per CDR3 protein. This sample has about 580,000 distinct CDR3 sequences, with about 45% found just once. Overall study results and limits: Unsorted PBMCs prevented conclusive naive versus antigen-experienced comparison. Comparison with aged donors showed that long-lived donors had more naive CD4+ cells and higher diversity.

V gene TRBV20-1 combines with J gene TRBJ2-4; the D gene is possibly TRBD1 (5 bases). TRBJ2-7 matches the DNA end more closely, so the J call is doubtful. This receptor was identified in a man of 80 years or more in good health. The sample consisted of blood. The CDR3 protein is CSARVSGPYEQYF. The CDR3 bases are TGCAGTGCTAGGGTGTCAGGGCCCTACGAGCAGTACTTC.